This T cell receptor beta chain was recovered during a study of graft-versus-host responses after intestinal transplantation. In the study overall: Multivisceral, liver-intestinal, or isolated intestinal transplants were received by the recipients.

The CDR3 totals 14 residues. Germline V CDR1 and CDR2: SGHAT, FQNNGV. With 1 base removed from V and 5 bases from J, the gap between germline ends came to 11 bases. Generated by immunoSEQ multiplex PCR, the TCRdb table keeps only in-frame clones and is missing some. The top ten clones hold 0.53% of a sample with some 27,000 clones, 90% to 95% of them seen once. The sequence derives from a human patient who received an intestinal transplant, so some T cells may come from the graft donor. The rearrangement joins TRBV11-2 to TRBJ2-5; D may be TRBD2 (6 bases). Here the sequenced sample was PBMCs, taken 18 days after transplant. The CDR3 DNA sequence: TGTGCCAGCAGCTTAGGGGGGGTTCGGGAGACCCAGTACTTC. Protein sequence: CASSLGGVRETQYF.